The 21 T cell receptor beta chains below were found in one sample sequenced in a study of cytomegalovirus exposure and HLA in healthy donors. Sequencing used immunoSEQ multiplex PCR; TCRdb keeps in-frame clones, though not all of them. The table shows about 340,000 clones, with roughly 85% occurring only once. Sequenced sample: PBMCs. The receptors were sampled from a woman aged 18-29 years in good health and CMV-seronegative.

This sequence joins TRBV29-1 and TRBJ1-1; 7 nucleotides match TRBD1. The length of the CDR3 is 10 residues. Losses at the gene ends were 7 bases for V and 8 bases for J; bases not matched to a gene: 4. Germline CDR1 reads SQVTM; CDR2 reads ANQGSEA. CDR3 in DNA: TGCAGCGCTATGACAGGGGAAGCTTTCTTT. It translates to CSAMTGEAFF.

The chain carries TRBV27 and TRBJ2-5; D gene unclear. Between the trimmed V and J ends, which lost 5 bases and 1 base, there was a span of 11 bases. This CDR3 has 14 residues. Germline CDR1 and CDR2: MNHEY and SMNVEV (reference sequence). CDR3 sequence: CASSGGRLQETQYF. DNA of the CDR3: TGTGCCAGCAGTGGCGGTCGCCTCCAAGAGACCCAGTACTTC.

The CDR3 nucleotides read TGTGCCAGCAGGCTGGCGATGGCGCGGGGCAATGAGCAGTTCTTC. Translated: CASRLAMARGNEQFF. This chain links TRBV27 with TRBJ2-1, with a possible D match to TRBD2 (6 bases). Germline V gene lookup returns CDR1 MNHEY and CDR2 SMNVEV (reference sequence). The CDR3 length is 15 residues. Trimming pared 6 bases from V and 6 bases from J, leaving 18 bases between.

The chain is built from TRBV28 and TRBJ2-7; D possibly corresponds to TRBD2 (5 bases). Trimming cost V 9 bases and J 6 bases, with 21 bases left between them. The germline gives CDR1 MDHEN, CDR2 SYDVKM. The CDR3 is made up of 14 amino acids. Here the CDR3 DNA reads TGTGCCAGTAGCTCTCCGGGTCCTCGGGGCGAGCAGTACTTC. Translating it yields CASSSPGPRGEQYF. The entire variable domain, with the rest obtained from reference TRBV28 and TRBJ2-7, is as follows: DVKVTQSSRYLVKRTGEKVFLECVQDMDHENMFWYRQDPGLGLRLIYFSYDVKMKEKGDIPEGYSVSREKKERFSLILESASTNQTSMYLCASSSPGPRGEQYFGPGTRLTVT.

The chain combines TRBV5-5 with TRBJ1-1, with 7 bases lining up with TRBD1. The CDR3 is 16 amino acids. V lost 9 bases, J lost 5 bases, and 19 bases stayed unmatched. Germline V lookup: CDR1 SGHKS, CDR2 YYEKEE (reference sequence). The DNA of the CDR3 is TGTGCCACCGCGAACCGGACAGGTTCACTAGGGACTGAAGCTTTCTTT. Translation: CATANRTGSLGTEAFF. Supplemented by reference TRBV5-5 and TRBJ1-1, the full variable domain reads DAGVTQSPTHLIKTRGQQVTLRCSPISGHKSVSWYQQVLGQGPQFIFQYYEKEERGRGNFPDRFSARQFPNYSSELNVNALLLGDSALYLCATANRTGSLGTEAFFGQGTRLTVV.

V and J are TRBV19 and TRBJ2-5; tentatively, D is TRBD1 (5 bases). CDR1 is LNHDA, CDR2 SQIVND, per germline (reference sequence). The length of the CDR3 is 15 residues. The V end lost 5 bases, the J end lost 1 base, and 14 bases lay between the germline ends. The CDR3 DNA reads TGTGCCAGTAGTTTAAGCGCAGGGCCCCAAGAGACCCAGTACTTC. Translated: CASSLSAGPQETQYF.

The rearrangement uses TRBV7-3 and TRBJ2-1, with TRBD2 matching over 8 bases. The CDR3 has 14 amino acids. From germline, CDR1 is SGHTA and CDR2 FQGTGA. V trimming: 5 bases; J trimming: 7 bases; junction bases outside the gene matches: 7. The CDR3 is CASSPSGSRNEQFF. Here the CDR3 DNA reads TGTGCCAGCAGCCCGAGCGGGAGTAGGAATGAGCAGTTCTTC.

This clone was detected once. This rearrangement joins TRBV7-9 to TRBJ1-1; weak D call: TRBD1 (5 bases). The V and J ends lost 3 bases and 3 bases respectively, with 8 bases between them. The CDR3 spans 13 residues. CDR1 is SEHNR, CDR2 FQNEAQ, per germline (reference sequence). The CDR3 coding sequence is TGTGCCAGCAGCTTCGGGGGGTACACTGAAGCTTTCTTT. Its protein is CASSFGGYTEAFF.

The chain employs TRBV18 and TRBJ2-7; weak D call: TRBD2 (5 bases). The CDR3 extends over 14 amino acids. The germline gives CDR1 KGHSH, CDR2 LQKENI. V was shortened by 6 bases and J by 0 bases, with 12 bases between the two germline ends. This CDR3 is CASSTGSFSYEQYF. The CDR3 DNA sequence: TGTGCCAGCTCCACTGGGAGTTTCTCCTACGAGCAGTACTTC.

The chain combines TRBV27 with TRBJ2-3; D gene ambiguous. The CDR3 is 13 amino acids. V was cut by 3 bases and J by 4 bases, with 8 bases left in between. Germline CDR1 is MNHEY and CDR2 is SMNVEV (reference sequence). The CDR3 bases are TGTGCCAGCAGTTTTCACACGTCAGATACGCAGTATTTT. Protein: CASSFHTSDTQYF.

The CDR3 loop reads CASSLGSSGIDEQFF. In nucleotides, the CDR3 is TGTGCCAGCAGCTTAGGGTCTAGCGGGATTGATGAGCAGTTCTTC. The chain uses TRBV7-3 and TRBJ2-1; 9 nucleotides align to TRBD2. J lost 8 bases, V lost 2 bases, and 7 bases had no gene match. The CDR3 is made up of 15 amino acids. Germline V gene data show CDR1 as SGHTA and CDR2 as FQGTGA.

This rearrangement joins TRBV19 to TRBJ1-3; 7 nucleotides match TRBD1. The germline V gene has CDR1 LNHDA and CDR2 SQIVND (reference sequence). The V gene end was trimmed by 9 bases and the J gene end by 4 bases; junction bases not matched to a gene: 6. This CDR3 has 13 amino acids. The CDR3 DNA reads TGTGCCAGCCATGACAGGGCCGGAAACACCATATATTTT. It translates to CASHDRAGNTIYF.

The chain joins TRBV4-3 to TRBJ2-7, with a weak D call TRBD1 (6 bases). With 6 bases removed from V and 0 bases from J, the gap between germline ends came to 15 bases. CDR1 is LGHNA and CDR2 is YSLEER in the germline V gene. The CDR3 is 15 residues long. The CDR3, as DNA: TGCGCCAGCAGTCGGTCCCGGGACAACTCCTACGAGCAGTACTTC. Encoded protein: CASSRSRDNSYEQYF.

The chain is built from TRBV4-1 and TRBJ2-1; D perhaps matches TRBD2 (6 bases). The germline V gene encodes CDR1 MGHRA and CDR2 YSYEKL. The CDR3 covers 15 residues. Trimming removed 4 bases from V and 0 bases from J, with 10 bases in between. The CDR3 nucleotides are TGCGCCAGCAGCCCCGGGAGCAGCTCCTACAATGAGCAGTTCTTC. The encoded protein is CASSPGSSSYNEQFF.

CDR3 bases: TGCGCCAGCAGCCCCGGACAGGGCTTAGACACTGAAGCTTTCTTT. Translation: CASSPGQGLDTEAFF. V is TRBV5-1 and J is TRBJ1-1; 8 nucleotides line up with TRBD1. The CDR3 contains 15 residues. Germline CDR1 and CDR2: SGHRS and YFSETQ. The J segment lost 3 bases and the V segment lost 4 bases, leaving 8 bases of the junction unmatched.

V gene TRBV5-4 combines with J gene TRBJ2-7; 11 bases are shared with TRBD2. This CDR3 has 15 amino acids. CDR1 and CDR2 from the germline V gene are SGHNT and YYREEE (reference sequence). With 4 bases clipped from V and 3 bases from J, the junction kept 6 bases outside the gene matches. The CDR3 loop reads CASSVGTSGGYEQYF. CDR3 coding DNA: TGTGCCAGCAGCGTCGGGACTAGCGGCGGCTACGAGCAGTACTTC.

The CDR3 spells CASSPDLEETRSTDTQYF. The CDR3 DNA reads as TGCGCCAGCAGCCCCGACCTGGAGGAGACGCGAAGCACAGATACGCAGTATTTT. The rearrangement links TRBV4-3 to TRBJ2-3; tentatively, D is TRBD2 (5 bases). The germline V gene encodes CDR1 LGHNA and CDR2 YSLEER. The CDR3 spans 18 residues. The V gene lost 4 bases and the J gene lost 0 bases, with 20 bases spanning the gap.

J is TRBJ2-3 and V is TRBV11-2; D is unclear. Trimming stripped 4 bases from V and 7 bases from J, with 24 bases between. The germline gives CDR1 SGHAT, CDR2 FQNNGV. The length of the CDR3 is 17 residues. The CDR3 here is CASSSHRIEEWNNTQYF. The CDR3 DNA is TGTGCCAGCAGCTCCCACCGGATAGAGGAGTGGAACAATACGCAGTATTTT. Complete variable domain (other parts from reference TRBV11-2 and TRBJ2-3): EAGVAQSPRYKIIEKRQSVAFWCNPISGHATLYWYQQILGQGPKLLIQFQNNGVVDDSQLPKDRFSAERLKGVDSTLKIQPAKLEDSAVYLCASSSHRIEEWNNTQYFGPGTRLTVL.

The chain recombines TRBV13 with TRBJ2-1, with TRBD2 matching 11 bases. Germline CDR1 PRHDT, CDR2 FYEKMQ (reference sequence). V shed 4 bases and J 5 bases; nucleotides not matched to a gene: 10. The CDR3 totals 17 residues. The CDR3 protein is CASSSQYSGRGNNEQFF. CDR3 sequence (DNA): TGTGCCAGCAGCTCTCAATATAGCGGGAGGGGAAACAATGAGCAGTTCTTC.

J is TRBJ2-3 and V is TRBV5-4; 10 bases fit TRBD2. The CDR3 is 16 amino acids. Germline CDR1 is SGHNT and CDR2 is YYREEE (reference sequence). V trimming: 0 bases; J trimming: 3 bases; junction bases outside the gene matches: 4. In DNA, the CDR3 is TGTGCCAGCAGCTTGGTGCTTAGCGGGGGGACAGATACGCAGTATTTT. It yields the protein CASSLVLSGGTDTQYF.

The chain couples TRBV28 to TRBJ2-7; 11 nucleotides align to TRBD2. The germline V gene has CDR1 MDHEN and CDR2 SYDVKM. This CDR3 contains 14 residues. V dropped 5 bases and J dropped 5; count of bases not matched to a gene: 5. CDR3 protein: CASSTLAGGNEQYF. The CDR3 nucleotides are TGTGCCAGCAGTACCCTAGCGGGAGGAAACGAGCAGTACTTC.